This TCR beta chain was identified in a study of shared clonotypes between healthy human individuals. Sequencing used immunoSEQ multiplex PCR; TCRdb keeps in-frame clones, though not all of them. The sample includes about 1 million clones, about 75% of them seen just once. This CDR3 has 15 amino acids. CDR1 MNHNY and CDR2 SVGAGI come from the germline V gene (reference sequence). The germline V and J ends were trimmed by 2 bases and 5 bases, with 15 bases remaining between them. Concerning this clone itself: Its antigen is undetermined.

Regarding the study as a whole: Donor clonotype sharing was expected to depend on sequencing depth.

The sample consisted of memory CD4+ T cells sorted from blood. Stated subset: CD45RA-negative fraction. This clonotype was obtained from a man aged 18 to 30 in good health. This chain joins TRBV6-6 and TRBJ2-5; D tentatively reads TRBD1 or TRBD2 (6 bases each). The CDR3 loop is CASSYEGGAGETQYF. CDR3 DNA sequence: TGTGCCAGCAGTTACGAGGGGGGCGCAGGGGAGACCCAGTACTTC.